These 13 T cell receptor beta chains share one sample of origin, sequenced in a study of T-cell reconstitution after alpha-beta-depleted transplantation in children. A library of TCRbeta sequences, prepared with unique molecular identifiers, was generated. TCRdb analysed the PCR reads with MiXCR anew, one entry per CDR3 protein. The sample has 200,000 to 250,000 distinct CDR3 sequences, 25% seen once; the top ten hold about 2.5%. The starting material was PBMCs, obtained before TCRalphabeta/CD19-depleted stem cell transplant. The receptor set was obtained from a girl aged 2-10 years with Fanconi anemia, due to receive a stem cell transplant.

This clonotype was observed many times. The chain joins TRBV20-1 to TRBJ2-1, with unresolved D. Germline assignment: CDR1 DFQATT and CDR2 SNEGSKA (reference sequence). This CDR3 spans 14 amino acids. The V end was cut by 1 base, the J end by 6 bases, with 13 bases between. The CDR3 nucleotides read TGCAGTGCTAGAGCCTATCGTAGGCCCAATGAGCAGTTCTTC. Its translation: CSARAYRRPNEQFF.

At least ten counts were recorded for this clonotype. V gene TRBV15 combines with J gene TRBJ2-1; 12 bases match TRBD2. J was trimmed by 15 bases and V by 5 bases; bases with no gene match: 17. Germline CDR1 LNHNV, CDR2 YYDKDF (reference sequence). This CDR3 has 16 amino acids. The CDR3 sequence is CATSPNPSGGAPSMFF. The CDR3 coding sequence is TGTGCCACCAGCCCTAACCCTAGCGGGGGGGCCCCTTCGATGTTCTTC.

This clonotype was found many times. The V and J genes are TRBV4-1 and TRBJ2-7; D gene unclear. Trimming pared 0 bases from V and 3 bases from J, leaving 9 bases between. This CDR3 spans 14 amino acids. Germline V lookup: CDR1 MGHRA, CDR2 YSYEKL. CDR3 loop: CASSQDQLSYEQYF. The CDR3 DNA reads TGCGCCAGCAGCCAAGATCAACTGAGCTACGAGCAGTACTTC.

The chain employs TRBV29-1 and TRBJ2-1; 10 bases fit TRBD2. CDR1 SQVTM and CDR2 ANQGSEA come from the germline V gene. The CDR3 is made up of 13 amino acids. The V segment lost 4 bases and the J segment 10 bases; nucleotides outside the gene matches: 7. Here the CDR3 reads CSVGSGRAWEQFF. The CDR3 DNA follows: TGCAGCGTTGGCAGCGGGAGGGCCTGGGAGCAGTTCTTC.

The chain combines TRBV7-3 with TRBJ2-5, with 9 bases aligning to TRBD1. The junction had 7 bases not matched to a gene; V was cut back by 4 bases and J by 4 bases. Germline V CDR1 and CDR2: SGHTA, FQGTGA. This CDR3 region has 15 residues. CDR3 amino acids: CASSSGTGYRETQYF. CDR3 DNA sequence: TGTGCCAGCAGCTCCGGGACAGGGTATCGAGAGACCCAGTACTTC.

The DNA for the CDR3 is TGTGCCAGCAAGGACAGACCTTTTACCTACGAGCAGTACTTC. It is translated as CASKDRPFTYEQYF. This sequence joins TRBV21-1 and TRBJ2-7; TRBD1, as called in the table, went unchecked against the DNA. TRBV21-1 is marked as a pseudogene. The CDR3 extends over 14 amino acids.

The gene calls are TRBV6-1 and TRBJ2-3; tentatively, D is TRBD2 (6 bases). Trimming took off 5 bases at V and 4 bases at J, with 13 bases between the two ends. The length of the CDR3 is 14 residues. Germline V gene data show CDR1 as MNHNS and CDR2 as SASEGT. The CDR3 spells CASSRPGGSDTQYF. CDR3 bases: TGTGCCAGCAGTCGGCCCGGGGGTTCAGATACGCAGTATTTT.

The chain couples TRBV20-1 to TRBJ2-1; the D gene is possibly TRBD1 (5 bases). Trimming took off 6 bases at V and 0 bases at J, with 12 bases between the two ends. CDR3 length: 14 amino acids. The V gene's germline CDR1 is DFQATT and CDR2 SNEGSKA (reference sequence). The CDR3 spells CSATGHHSYNEQFF. DNA for the CDR3: TGCAGTGCCACCGGACACCACTCCTACAATGAGCAGTTCTTC.

This clonotype was seen only a few times. The rearrangement links TRBV29-1 to TRBJ2-1, with 9 bases identical to TRBD1. The J segment lost 5 bases and the V segment lost 3 bases, leaving 5 bases of the junction unmatched. Germline V gives CDR1 SQVTM, CDR2 ANQGSEA. The CDR3 sequence is 14 residues long. This CDR3 is CSVEGTGKHNEQFF. For the CDR3, the DNA is TGCAGCGTTGAGGGGACAGGGAAACACAATGAGCAGTTCTTC.

This clonotype was recorded many times. V is TRBV6-1 and J is TRBJ2-3; D may be TRBD1 (6 bases). From germline, CDR1 is MNHNS and CDR2 SASEGT. Between the trimmed V and J ends, which lost 6 bases and 3 bases, there was a span of 16 bases. The CDR3 totals 15 residues. CDR3 sequence reads: CASSMAGVRTDTQYF. In DNA, the CDR3 is TGTGCCAGCAGCATGGCAGGGGTTAGGACAGATACGCAGTATTTT.

The chain couples TRBV11-2 to TRBJ1-2, with 7 nucleotides matching TRBD1. Germline V gene lookup returns CDR1 SGHAT and CDR2 FQNNGV. With V trimmed by 0 bases and J by 3 bases, 1 base remained unmatched. The CDR3 length is 14 residues. The CDR3 DNA sequence: TGTGCCAGCAGCTTAGAGGGACAGTACTATGGCTACACCTTC. It encodes CASSLEGQYYGYTF.

This clonotype showed up many times. This chain links TRBV29-1 with TRBJ2-1; D gene uncertain. The CDR3 is made up of 11 amino acids. Germline V lookup: CDR1 SQVTM, CDR2 ANQGSEA. Trimming stripped 2 bases from V and 9 bases from J, with 8 bases between. CDR3 DNA sequence: TGCAGCGTTGAACGCGCGTTTGAGCAGTTCTTC. This gives the protein CSVERAFEQFF.

Only a few counts were recorded for this clonotype. The chain combines TRBV29-1 with TRBJ2-7, with 8 bases fitting TRBD2. The CDR3 sequence is 12 residues long. V was pared by 7 bases and J by 3 bases, with 5 bases of the junction left unmatched. Germline assignment: CDR1 SQVTM and CDR2 ANQGSEA. DNA of the CDR3: TGCAGCGGGGGTACTAGCGGCTACGAGCAGTACTTC. Its translation: CSGGTSGYEQYF.